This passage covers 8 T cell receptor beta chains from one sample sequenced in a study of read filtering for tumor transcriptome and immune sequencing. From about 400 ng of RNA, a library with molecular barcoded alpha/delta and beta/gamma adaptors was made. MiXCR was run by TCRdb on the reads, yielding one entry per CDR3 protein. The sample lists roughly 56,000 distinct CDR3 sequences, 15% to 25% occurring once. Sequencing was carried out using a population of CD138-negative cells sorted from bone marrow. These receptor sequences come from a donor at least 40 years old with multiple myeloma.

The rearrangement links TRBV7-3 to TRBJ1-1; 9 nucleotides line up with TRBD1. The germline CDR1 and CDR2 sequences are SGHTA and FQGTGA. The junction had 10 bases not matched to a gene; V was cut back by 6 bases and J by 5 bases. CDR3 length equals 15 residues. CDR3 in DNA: TGTGCCAGCAGTTTCCTACAGGGGGCAGGGACTGAAGCTTTCTTT. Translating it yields CASSFLQGAGTEAFF. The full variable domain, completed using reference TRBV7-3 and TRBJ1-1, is GAGVSQTPSNKVTEKGKYVELRCDPISGHTALYWYRQSLGQGPEFLIYFQGTGAADDSGLPNDRFFAVRPEGSVSTLKIQRTERGDSAVYLCASSFLQGAGTEAFFGQGTRLTVV.

CDR3 bases: TGTGCCAGCAGCTCCTTCGAGGTACAGGGGGTTAAGTACTTC. Translating it yields CASSSFEVQGVKYF. The chain uses TRBV7-6 and TRBJ2-5; the match to TRBD1 covers 8 bases. Per germline, CDR1 SGHVS and CDR2 FNYEAQ. The J segment lost 12 bases and the V segment lost 4 bases, leaving 13 bases of the junction unmatched. This CDR3 is built from 14 residues. Together with reference TRBV7-6 and TRBJ2-5, the CDR3 gives the full variable domain: GAGVSQSPRYKVTKRGQDVALRCDPISGHVSLYWYRQALGQGPEFLTYFNYEAQQDKSGLPNDRFSAERPEGSISTLTIQRTEQRDSAMYRCASSSFEVQGVKYFGPGTRLLVL.

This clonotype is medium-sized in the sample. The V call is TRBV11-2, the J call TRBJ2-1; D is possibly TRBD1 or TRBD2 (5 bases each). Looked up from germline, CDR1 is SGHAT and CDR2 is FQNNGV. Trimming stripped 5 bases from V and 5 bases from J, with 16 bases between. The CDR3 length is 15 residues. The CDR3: CASSQDGTQNNEQFF. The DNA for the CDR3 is TGTGCCAGCAGCCAGGACGGGACCCAGAACAATGAGCAGTTCTTC.

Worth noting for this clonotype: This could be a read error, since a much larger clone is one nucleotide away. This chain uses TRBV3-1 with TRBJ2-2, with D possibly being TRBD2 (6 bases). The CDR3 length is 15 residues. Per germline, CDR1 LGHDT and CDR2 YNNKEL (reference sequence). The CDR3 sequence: CASSQGGANTGELSF. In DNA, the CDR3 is TGTGCCAGCAGCCAGGGCGGGGCGAACACCGGGGAGCTGTCTTTT.

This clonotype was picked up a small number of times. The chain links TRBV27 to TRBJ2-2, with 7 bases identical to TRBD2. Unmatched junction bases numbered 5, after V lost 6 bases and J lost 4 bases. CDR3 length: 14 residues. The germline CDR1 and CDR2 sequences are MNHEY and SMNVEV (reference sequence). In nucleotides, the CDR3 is TGTGCCAGCAGCGGGAGGCCGGGCACCGGGGAGCTGTTTTTT. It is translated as CASSGRPGTGELFF.

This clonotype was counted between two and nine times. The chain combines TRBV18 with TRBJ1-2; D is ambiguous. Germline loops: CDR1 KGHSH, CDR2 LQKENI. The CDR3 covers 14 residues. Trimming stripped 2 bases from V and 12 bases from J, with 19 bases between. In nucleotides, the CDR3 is TGTGCCAGCTCACCAAGCAGTACCTTCCAAGCAGACACCTTC. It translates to CASSPSSTFQADTF.

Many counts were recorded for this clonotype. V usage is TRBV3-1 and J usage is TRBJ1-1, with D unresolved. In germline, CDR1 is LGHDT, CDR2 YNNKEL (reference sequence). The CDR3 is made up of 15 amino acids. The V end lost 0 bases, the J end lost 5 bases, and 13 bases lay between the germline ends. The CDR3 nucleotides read TGTGCCAGCAGCCAAGAATGGTCTCGCGGGACTGAAGCTTTCTTT. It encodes CASSQEWSRGTEAFF.

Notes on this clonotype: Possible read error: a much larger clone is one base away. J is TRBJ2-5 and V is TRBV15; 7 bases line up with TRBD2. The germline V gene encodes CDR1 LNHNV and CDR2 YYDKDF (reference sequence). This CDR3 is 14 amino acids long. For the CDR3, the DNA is TGTGCCACCAGCAGAGGTTCGGGGGGAGAGGCCCAGTACTTC. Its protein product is CATSRGSGGEAQYF.